The 21 T cell receptor beta chains below were found in one sample sequenced in a study of blood T cell repertoires in COVID-19. The assay was immunoSEQ multiplex PCR, and TCRdb's table has in-frame clones only and misses some. The sample carries under 300,000 clones, about 85% recorded once. Sequenced input: PBMCs or T cells enriched from blood (not recorded which). All receptors derive from a woman aged 25 to 45 with acute COVID-19.

This chain joins TRBV28 and TRBJ1-5, with D possibly TRBD1 on 6 matching bases. Germline V lookup: CDR1 MDHEN, CDR2 SYDVKM. The CDR3 has 14 residues. V lost 7 bases and J lost 6, with 16 bases in between. This CDR3 reads CASNSEQGFQPQHF. CDR3 DNA sequence: TGTGCCAGCAATTCCGAACAGGGTTTTCAGCCCCAGCATTTT.

The J gene is TRBJ1-2, the V gene TRBV5-5; TRBD1 agrees at 7 bases. Germline CDR1 reads SGHKS; CDR2 reads YYEKEE (reference sequence). The CDR3 contains 15 residues. The J segment lost 2 bases and the V segment lost 0 bases, leaving 4 bases of the junction unmatched. The CDR3 DNA follows: TGTGCCAGCAGCTTGGCGGCAGGGGGAAACTATGGCTACACCTTC. Its translation is CASSLAAGGNYGYTF.

The J gene is TRBJ1-3, the V gene TRBV6-5; D uncertain. V was shortened by 7 bases and J by 0 bases, with 10 bases between the two germline ends. CDR3 size: 14 residues. Germline V gene data show CDR1 as MNHEY and CDR2 as SVGAGI. Here the CDR3 DNA reads TGTGCCAGCAAGTCAGGCCGCTCTGGAAACACCATATATTTT. It codes for CASKSGRSGNTIYF.

This chain links TRBV29-1 with TRBJ1-5; D is perhaps TRBD1 (6 bases). The V gene's germline CDR1 is SQVTM and CDR2 ANQGSEA. CDR3 length: 15 amino acids. Deletions cut 1 base from V and 0 bases from J, with 10 bases between. In DNA form, the CDR3 reads TGCAGCGTTGAAGGGACAGTATATAGCAATCAGCCCCAGCATTTT. Its protein is CSVEGTVYSNQPQHF.

V gene TRBV14 combines with J gene TRBJ1-1, with a possible D match to TRBD1 (5 bases). CDR3 length equals 16 residues. Deletions cut 0 bases from V and 5 bases from J, with 16 bases between. Germline values: CDR1 SGHDN, CDR2 FVKESK. The CDR3 sequence: CASSQDPPGRPTEAFF. CDR3 nucleotides: TGTGCCAGCAGCCAAGATCCCCCAGGGCGTCCAACTGAAGCTTTCTTT.

J is TRBJ2-3 and V is TRBV5-1; 9 bases agree with TRBD2. CDR1 and CDR2 (germline): SGHRS, YFSETQ. Trimming removed 3 bases from V and 7 bases from J; junction bases left unmatched: 9. The CDR3 sequence is 15 residues long. The CDR3 protein is CASSSPGLAANTQYF. CDR3 coding DNA: TGCGCCAGCAGCTCGCCGGGACTAGCTGCTAATACGCAGTATTTT.

The chain is built from TRBV21-1 and TRBJ1-2; TRBD1 is taken as the D call from the table, unchecked against the DNA. TRBV21-1 is designated a pseudogene. There are 13 residues in the CDR3. The CDR3 reads CASSYGTDYGYTF. CDR3 DNA sequence: TGTGCCAGCAGCTACGGGACAGACTATGGCTACACCTTC.

This chain connects TRBV29-1 to TRBJ1-4, with a weak D call TRBD1 (5 bases). Looked up from germline, CDR1 is SQVTM and CDR2 is ANQGSEA. The CDR3 is made up of 15 amino acids. V was cut by 4 bases and J by 7 bases, with 19 bases left in between. The CDR3 DNA reads as TGCAGCGTTGCAGATAGCTTCCCTAGGGGTGAAAAACTGTTTTTT. This encodes CSVADSFPRGEKLFF.

This chain links TRBV28 with TRBJ1-5; 8 nucleotides match TRBD1. After removal of 5 bases from V and 11 bases from J, the junction contained 11 bases not matched to a gene. Germline CDR1 and CDR2: MDHEN and SYDVKM. The CDR3 has 14 amino acids. CDR3 DNA: TGTGCCAGCAGTCTGGACAGGGTGGTTGAAGCCCAGCATTTT. Its protein is CASSLDRVVEAQHF.

The chain joins TRBV7-9 to TRBJ2-5; 7 bases map to TRBD1. This CDR3 is 14 amino acids long. Trimming removed 2 bases from V and 1 base from J; junction bases left unmatched: 1. Germline V gives CDR1 SEHNR, CDR2 FQNEAQ (reference sequence). Here the CDR3 reads CASSLSGGQETQYF. The CDR3 region has the DNA TGTGCCAGCAGCTTATCAGGGGGCCAAGAGACCCAGTACTTC.

The chain carries TRBV21-1 and TRBJ2-3; TRBD1, as called in the table, went unchecked against the DNA. TRBV21-1 is labeled a pseudogene. The CDR3 contains 18 residues. In nucleotides, the CDR3 is TGTGCCAGCAGCAAAGAGTGGGGCAGGGCAAATCTAGATAGTACGCAGTATTTT. As protein: CASSKEWGRANLDSTQYF.

V usage is TRBV5-1 and J usage is TRBJ1-1, with D uncertain. The CDR3 covers 12 residues. V lost 2 bases to trimming and J lost 8 bases, with 10 bases between them. From germline, CDR1 is SGHRS and CDR2 YFSETQ. CDR3 loop: CASSFPTVEAFF. CDR3 coding DNA: TGCGCCAGCAGCTTCCCTACGGTAGAAGCTTTCTTT.

CDR3 protein: CACSGGADEQYF. The CDR3 DNA reads as TGTGCCTGCTCAGGGGGCGCGGACGAGCAGTACTTC. The V gene is TRBV30, the J gene TRBJ2-7, with 8 bases fitting TRBD1. CDR3 length equals 12 residues. Germline V CDR1 and CDR2: GTSNPN, SVGIG (reference sequence). With V trimmed by 6 bases and J by 5 bases, 6 bases remained unmatched.

In DNA, the CDR3 is TGTGCCAGCAGTTCTAACGCCCGAACCTACCCAAATGAGCAGTTCTTC. This encodes CASSSNARTYPNEQFF. V gene TRBV27 combines with J gene TRBJ2-1; D is unclear. The CDR3 extends over 16 amino acids. The germline gives CDR1 MNHEY, CDR2 SMNVEV (reference sequence). V was clipped by 4 bases and J by 7 bases, with 20 bases between them.

The DNA of the CDR3 is TGTGCCAGCACCCCGTCTAGCGGGAGGCCGATCCCCTACGAGCAGTACTTC. Protein: CASTPSSGRPIPYEQYF. The rearrangement links TRBV6-2 or TRBV6-3 to TRBJ2-7, with 11 bases lining up with TRBD2. The CDR3 sequence is 17 residues long. In germline, CDR1 is MNHEY, CDR2 SVGEGT. V was clipped by 7 bases and J by 2 bases; unmatched bases: 13.

The V gene is TRBV5-1, the J gene TRBJ1-6, with D possibly being TRBD1 (6 bases). The CDR3 spans 16 residues. Germline-derived CDR1 and CDR2 are SGHRS and YFSETQ. V was cut by 2 bases and J by 0 bases, with 9 bases left in between. CDR3: CASSFDRSSYNSPLHF. DNA for the CDR3: TGCGCCAGCAGCTTTGACAGGAGCTCCTATAATTCACCCCTCCACTTT.

The rearrangement uses TRBV5-4 and TRBJ1-5; 8 nucleotides agree with TRBD1. The CDR3 runs 14 residues. V was clipped by 4 bases and J by 4 bases; unmatched bases: 4. CDR1 and CDR2 (germline): SGHNT, YYREEE (reference sequence). CDR3 bases: TGTGCCAGCAGCGACGGGACAGGAAATCAGCCCCAGCATTTT. Protein product: CASSDGTGNQPQHF.

V and J are TRBV18 and TRBJ2-4; TRBD1 matches 7 bases. In germline, CDR1 is KGHSH, CDR2 LQKENI. The trim removed 4 bases at V and 1 base at J, leaving 4 bases unmatched. This CDR3 has 15 amino acids. The CDR3 region has the DNA TGTGCCAGCTCACTATCCAGGGGGGCCAAAAACATTCAGTACTTC. This sequence encodes CASSLSRGAKNIQYF.

This chain uses TRBV4-2 with TRBJ2-7; weak D call: TRBD2 (6 bases). From germline, CDR1 is LGHNA and CDR2 YNFKEQ. Trimming removed 1 base from V and 7 bases from J, with 29 bases in between. The CDR3 sequence is 19 residues long. The CDR3 is CASSQAPGDPSPLLEEQYF. In nucleotides, the CDR3 is TGTGCCAGCAGCCAAGCTCCGGGGGACCCTTCCCCTCTACTAGAGGAGCAGTACTTC.

The chain uses TRBV18 and TRBJ2-5; 9 nucleotides agree with TRBD2. Unmatched junction bases numbered 18, after V lost 1 base and J lost 9 bases. CDR3 length equals 18 residues. Germline CDR1 reads KGHSH; CDR2 reads LQKENI. The CDR3 protein is CASSPQISAGGPLGPQYF. CDR3 nucleotide sequence: TGTGCCAGCTCACCACAAATTTCGGCGGGAGGGCCTTTGGGTCCCCAGTACTTC.

This clone was observed once. This chain links TRBV6-2 or TRBV6-3 with TRBJ2-7; 8 bases align to TRBD2. Germline CDR1 is MNHEY and CDR2 is SVGEGT. J gave up 5 bases and V 2 bases, and 11 bases lay outside the gene matches. This CDR3 is built from 16 residues. CDR3 protein: CASSYGFGGRRDEQYF. Here the CDR3 DNA reads TGTGCCAGCAGTTACGGGTTCGGCGGGAGGAGGGACGAGCAGTACTTC.